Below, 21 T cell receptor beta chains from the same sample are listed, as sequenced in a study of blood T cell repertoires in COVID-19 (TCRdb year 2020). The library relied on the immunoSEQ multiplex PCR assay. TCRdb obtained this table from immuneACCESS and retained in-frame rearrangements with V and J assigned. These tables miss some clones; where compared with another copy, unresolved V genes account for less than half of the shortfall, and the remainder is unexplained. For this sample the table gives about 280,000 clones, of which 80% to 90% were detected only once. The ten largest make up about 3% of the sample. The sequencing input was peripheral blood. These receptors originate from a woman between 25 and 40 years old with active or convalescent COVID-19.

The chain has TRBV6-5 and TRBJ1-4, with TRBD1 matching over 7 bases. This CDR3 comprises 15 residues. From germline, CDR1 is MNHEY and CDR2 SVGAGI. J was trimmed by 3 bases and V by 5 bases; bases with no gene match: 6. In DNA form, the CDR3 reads TGTGCCAGCAGTCTACAGGGGCCGCCTAATGAAAAACTGTTTTTT. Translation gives CASSLQGPPNEKLFF.

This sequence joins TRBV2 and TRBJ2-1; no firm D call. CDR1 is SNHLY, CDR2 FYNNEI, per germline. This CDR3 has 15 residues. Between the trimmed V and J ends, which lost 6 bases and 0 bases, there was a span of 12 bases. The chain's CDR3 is CASRRSRSSYNEQFF. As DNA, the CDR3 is TGTGCCAGCAGGCGTTCGAGGAGCTCCTACAATGAGCAGTTCTTC.

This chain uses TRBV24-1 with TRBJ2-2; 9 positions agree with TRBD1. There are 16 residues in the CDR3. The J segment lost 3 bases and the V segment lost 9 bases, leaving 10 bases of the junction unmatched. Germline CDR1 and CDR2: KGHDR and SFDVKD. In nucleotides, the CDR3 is TGTGCCACCTCTACTCCGACAGGGGGTGACACCGGGGAGCTGTTTTTT. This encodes CATSTPTGGDTGELFF.

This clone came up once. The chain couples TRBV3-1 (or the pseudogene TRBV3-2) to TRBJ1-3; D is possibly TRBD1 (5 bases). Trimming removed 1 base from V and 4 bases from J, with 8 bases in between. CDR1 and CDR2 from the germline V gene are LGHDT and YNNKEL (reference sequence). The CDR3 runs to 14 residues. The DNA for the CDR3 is TGTGCCAGCAGCCAAGCTCCAGGGGGAAACACCATATATTTT. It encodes CASSQAPGGNTIYF.

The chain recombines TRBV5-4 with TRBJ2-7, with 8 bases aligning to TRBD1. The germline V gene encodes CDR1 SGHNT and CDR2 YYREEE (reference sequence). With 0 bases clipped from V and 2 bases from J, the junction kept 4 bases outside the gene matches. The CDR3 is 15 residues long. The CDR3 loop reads CASSLGGQGTYEQYF. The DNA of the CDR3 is TGTGCCAGCAGCTTGGGAGGACAGGGTACCTACGAGCAGTACTTC.

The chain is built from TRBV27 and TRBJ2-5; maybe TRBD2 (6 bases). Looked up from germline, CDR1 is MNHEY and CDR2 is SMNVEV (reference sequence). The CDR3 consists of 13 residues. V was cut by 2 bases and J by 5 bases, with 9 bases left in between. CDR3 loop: CASSLVRGETQYF. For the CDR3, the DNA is TGTGCCAGCAGTTTAGTCCGGGGGGAGACCCAGTACTTC.

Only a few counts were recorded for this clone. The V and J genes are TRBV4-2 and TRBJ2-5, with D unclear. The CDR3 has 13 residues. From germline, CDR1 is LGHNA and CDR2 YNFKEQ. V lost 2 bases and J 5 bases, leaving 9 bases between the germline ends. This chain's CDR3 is CASSQPKSETQYF. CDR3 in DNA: TGTGCCAGCAGCCAACCTAAATCCGAGACCCAGTACTTC.

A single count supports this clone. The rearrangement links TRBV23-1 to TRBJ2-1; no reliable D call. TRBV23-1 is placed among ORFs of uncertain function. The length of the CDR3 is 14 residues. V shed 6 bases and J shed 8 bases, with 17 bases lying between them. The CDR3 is CASRPSTRVDEQFF. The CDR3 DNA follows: TGCGCCAGCAGGCCCTCGACTCGAGTCGATGAGCAGTTCTTC.

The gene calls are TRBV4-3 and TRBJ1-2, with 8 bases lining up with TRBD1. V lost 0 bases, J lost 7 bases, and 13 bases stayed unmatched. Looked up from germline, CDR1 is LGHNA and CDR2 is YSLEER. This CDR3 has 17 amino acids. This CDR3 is CASSQDSLSWTGSGYTF. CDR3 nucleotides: TGCGCCAGCAGCCAAGATAGTCTGTCTTGGACAGGGAGTGGCTACACCTTC.

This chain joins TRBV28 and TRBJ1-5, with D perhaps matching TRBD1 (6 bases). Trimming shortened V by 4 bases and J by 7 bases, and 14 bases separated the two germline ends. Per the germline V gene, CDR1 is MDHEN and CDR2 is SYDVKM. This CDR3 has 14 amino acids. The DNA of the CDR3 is TGTGCCAGCAGTTCACAGGGATCGGGCCAGCCCCAGCATTTT. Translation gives CASSSQGSGQPQHF.

This chain's CDR3 is CASSRWTSGGALYNEQFF. Written as DNA, the CDR3 is TGTGCCAGCAGTCGGTGGACTAGCGGGGGGGCCCTATACAATGAGCAGTTCTTC. The chain links TRBV28 to TRBJ2-1, with 15 positions matching TRBD2. The V and J ends lost 5 bases and 4 bases, in that order; junction bases with no gene match: 9. This CDR3 region has 18 residues. Germline V gene data show CDR1 as MDHEN and CDR2 as SYDVKM. The full variable domain, in which reference TRBV28 and TRBJ2-1 provide the parts outside the CDR3, is DVKVTQSSRYLVKRTGEKVFLECVQDMDHENMFWYRQDPGLGLRLIYFSYDVKMKEKGDIPEGYSVSREKKERFSLILESASTNQTSMYLCASSRWTSGGALYNEQFFGPGTRLTVL.

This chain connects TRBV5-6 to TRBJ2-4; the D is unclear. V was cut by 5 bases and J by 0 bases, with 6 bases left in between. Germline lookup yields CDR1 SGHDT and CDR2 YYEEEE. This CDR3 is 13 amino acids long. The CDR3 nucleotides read TGTGCCAGCAGATCCCTAGCCAAAAACATTCAGTACTTC. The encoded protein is CASRSLAKNIQYF.

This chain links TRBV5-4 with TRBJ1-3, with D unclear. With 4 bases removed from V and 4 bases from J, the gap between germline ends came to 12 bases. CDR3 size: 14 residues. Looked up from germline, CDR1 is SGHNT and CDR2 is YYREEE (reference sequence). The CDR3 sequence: CASSGAGIGNTIYF. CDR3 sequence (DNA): TGTGCCAGCAGCGGCGCAGGTATCGGAAACACCATATATTTT.

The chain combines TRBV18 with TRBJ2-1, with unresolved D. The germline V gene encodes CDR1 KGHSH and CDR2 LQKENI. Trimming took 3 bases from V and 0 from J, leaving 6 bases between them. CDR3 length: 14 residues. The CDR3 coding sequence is TGTGCCAGCTCACCCCCTAGCTCCTACAATGAGCAGTTCTTC. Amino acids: CASSPPSSYNEQFF.

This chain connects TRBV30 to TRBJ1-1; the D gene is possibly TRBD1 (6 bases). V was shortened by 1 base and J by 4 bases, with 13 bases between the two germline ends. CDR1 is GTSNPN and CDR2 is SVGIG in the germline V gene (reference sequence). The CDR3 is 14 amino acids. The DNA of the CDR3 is TGTGCCTGGAGTGAGGGTACAGGGCCCACTGAAGCTTTCTTT. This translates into CAWSEGTGPTEAFF.

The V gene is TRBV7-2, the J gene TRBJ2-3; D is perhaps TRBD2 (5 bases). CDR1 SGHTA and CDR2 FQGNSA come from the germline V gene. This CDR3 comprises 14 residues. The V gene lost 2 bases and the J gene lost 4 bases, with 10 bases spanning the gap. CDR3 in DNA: TGTGCCAGCAGCTTATCCGGGATTTCAGATACGCAGTATTTT. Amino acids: CASSLSGISDTQYF.

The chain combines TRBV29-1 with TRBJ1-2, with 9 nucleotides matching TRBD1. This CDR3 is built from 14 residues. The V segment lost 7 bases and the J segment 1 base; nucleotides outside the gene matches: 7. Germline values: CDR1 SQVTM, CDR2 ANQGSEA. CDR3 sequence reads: CSARKDRGNYGYTF. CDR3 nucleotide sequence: TGCAGCGCCCGAAAGGACAGGGGTAACTATGGCTACACCTTC.

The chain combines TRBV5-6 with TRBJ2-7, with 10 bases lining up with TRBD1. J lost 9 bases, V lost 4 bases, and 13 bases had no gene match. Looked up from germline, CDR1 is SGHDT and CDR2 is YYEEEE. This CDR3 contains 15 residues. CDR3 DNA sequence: TGTGCCAGCAGCCAGAGGGGACAGGGGCGGAAGTCGCAGTACTTC. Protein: CASSQRGQGRKSQYF. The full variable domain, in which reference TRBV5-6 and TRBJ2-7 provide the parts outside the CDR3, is DAGVTQSPTHLIKTRGQQVTLRCSPKSGHDTVSWYQQALGQGPQFIFQYYEEEERQRGNFPDRFSGHQFPNYSSELNVNALLLGDSALYLCASSQRGQGRKSQYFGPGTRLTVT.

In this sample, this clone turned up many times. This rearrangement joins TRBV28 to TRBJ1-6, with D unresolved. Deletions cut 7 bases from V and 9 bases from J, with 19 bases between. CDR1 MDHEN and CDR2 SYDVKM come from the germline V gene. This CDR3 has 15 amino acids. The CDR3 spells CASTLRAEGGSPLHF. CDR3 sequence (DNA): TGTGCCAGCACCTTAAGGGCGGAGGGAGGTTCACCCCTCCACTTT.

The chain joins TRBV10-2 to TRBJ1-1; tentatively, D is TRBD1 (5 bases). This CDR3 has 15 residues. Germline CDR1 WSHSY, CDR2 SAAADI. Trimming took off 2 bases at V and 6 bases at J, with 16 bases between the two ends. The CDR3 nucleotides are TGCGCCAGCAGTGAGCCAAGGGGAGGGAGGGCTGAAGCTTTCTTT. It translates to CASSEPRGGRAEAFF.

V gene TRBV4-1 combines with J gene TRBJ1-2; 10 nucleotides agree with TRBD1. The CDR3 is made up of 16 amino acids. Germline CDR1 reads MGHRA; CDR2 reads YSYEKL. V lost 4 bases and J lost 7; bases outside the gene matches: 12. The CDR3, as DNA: TGCGCCAGCAGCCGAGGGACAGGGGACTCCCGAAGTGGCTACACCTTC. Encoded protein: CASSRGTGDSRSGYTF.